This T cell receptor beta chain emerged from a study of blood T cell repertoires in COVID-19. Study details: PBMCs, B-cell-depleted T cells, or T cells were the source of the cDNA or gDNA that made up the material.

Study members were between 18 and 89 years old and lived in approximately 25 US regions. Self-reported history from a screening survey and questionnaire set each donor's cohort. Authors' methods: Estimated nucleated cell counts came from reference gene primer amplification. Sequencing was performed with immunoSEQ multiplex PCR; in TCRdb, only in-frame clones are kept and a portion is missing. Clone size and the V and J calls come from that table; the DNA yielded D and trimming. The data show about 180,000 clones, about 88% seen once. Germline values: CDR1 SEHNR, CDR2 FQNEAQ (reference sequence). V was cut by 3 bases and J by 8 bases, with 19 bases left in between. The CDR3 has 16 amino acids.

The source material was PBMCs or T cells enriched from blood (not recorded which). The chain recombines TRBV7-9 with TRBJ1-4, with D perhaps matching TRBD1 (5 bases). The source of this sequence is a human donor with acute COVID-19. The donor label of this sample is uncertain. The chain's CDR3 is CASSFPVGATLEKLFF. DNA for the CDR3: TGTGCCAGCAGCTTCCCGGTAGGGGCGACCTTAGAAAAACTGTTTTTT.